This T cell receptor beta chain was observed in a study of cytomegalovirus exposure and HLA in healthy donors. Whole-study results and caveats: V segments that were indistinguishable, TRBV6-2 and TRBV6-3 among them, were omitted from analysis.

The CDR3 loop spans 16 amino acids. From germline, CDR1 is SEHNR and CDR2 FQNEAQ (reference sequence). V was pared by 5 bases and J by 1 base, with 4 bases of the junction left unmatched. With 60 Vbeta and 13 Jbeta primers, the PCR was carried out. Using immunoSEQ multiplex PCR, the repertoire was profiled, and TCRdb retains in-frame clones only, with some absent. This repertoire shows around 150,000 clones, over 75% found once; its top ten account for 0.85% to 1%. Regarding this clone: Its antigen is currently unknown.

The sample was PBMCs. J is TRBJ2-2 and V is TRBV7-9; TRBD1 matches 10 bases. This TCR was recovered from a woman between 45 and 65 years old in good health and CMV-seropositive. The CDR3 is CASSRRTGGNTGELFF. The CDR3 nucleotides are TGTGCCAGCAGCCGCCGGACAGGGGGGAACACCGGGGAGCTGTTTTTT.